The sequence of this T cell receptor beta chain was determined in a study of blood T cell repertoires in COVID-19. V dropped 6 bases and J dropped 2; count of bases not matched to a gene: 13. The CDR3 totals 17 residues. Germline CDR1 is LGHNA and CDR2 is YSLEER. For recovered donors of Cohort 3, there were two negative PCRs, clearance, or symptom resolution. TCRdb's table, derived via immunoSEQ multiplex PCR, lists solely in-frame clones and lacks some. The data hold around 370,000 clones, with around 90% observed a single time. The sequence derives from a woman younger than 30 who had recovered from COVID-19. The chain employs TRBV4-3 and TRBJ1-5; TRBD1 agrees at 7 bases. Sample: PBMCs or T cells enriched from blood (not recorded which). CDR3 DNA sequence: TGCGCCAGCAGGCTTGTTTACAGGGGTGGCGGCAATCAGCCCCAGCATTTT. Translating it yields CASRLVYRGGGNQPQHF.